These 8 T cell receptor beta chains originate from one sample sequenced in a study of cytomegalovirus exposure and HLA in healthy donors. 60 Vbeta and 13 Jbeta primers were used in PCR. Sequenced by immunoSEQ multiplex PCR; TCRdb stores in-frame clones only, minus some. Altogether roughly 150,000 clones are present, roughly 81% being singletons, with the ten largest covering about 2.4%. Sequenced: PBMCs. These receptors were obtained from a young man in good health and CMV-seropositive.

This chain uses TRBV7-2 with TRBJ2-1; 9 positions agree with TRBD2. Germline-derived CDR1 and CDR2 are SGHTA and FQGNSA. V shed 3 bases and J 5 bases; nucleotides not matched to a gene: 2. This CDR3 is built from 14 residues. The DNA for the CDR3 is TGTGCCAGCAGCTTTGGACTAGCGCACAATGAGCAGTTCTTC. It specifies CASSFGLAHNEQFF.

The chain employs TRBV18 and TRBJ2-7, with TRBD1 matching 12 bases. The CDR3 has 15 amino acids. The V gene's germline CDR1 is KGHSH and CDR2 LQKENI. V lost 5 bases to trimming and J lost 7 bases; unmatched junction nucleotides: 9. CDR3 nucleotide sequence: TGTGCCAGCTCAGGGGGACAGGGGGCAGCACCAGAGCAGTACTTC. Protein product: CASSGGQGAAPEQYF.

The rearrangement links TRBV9 to TRBJ1-5; TRBD1 matches at 7 bases. Germline V gene data show CDR1 as SGDLS and CDR2 as YYNGEE. CDR3 size: 16 residues. V shed 0 bases and J 3 bases; nucleotides not matched to a gene: 6. The CDR3 spells CASSVGEGGYNQPQHF. The CDR3 nucleotides are TGTGCCAGCAGCGTAGGGGAAGGGGGCTACAATCAGCCCCAGCATTTT.

The chain couples TRBV2 to TRBJ2-7; a weak D match, TRBD2 (6 bases). The V and J ends lost 7 bases and 2 bases respectively, with 12 bases between them. The CDR3 contains 13 residues. CDR1 SNHLY and CDR2 FYNNEI come from the germline V gene. CDR3 in DNA: TGTGCCAGCAACCGGGGGAACACCTACGAGCAGTACTTC. Amino acid sequence: CASNRGNTYEQYF.

The chain joins TRBV5-6 to TRBJ1-4; a possible D gene is TRBD1 (5 bases). V dropped 5 bases and J dropped 3 bases, with 11 bases sitting between them. The CDR3 totals 14 residues. The germline V gene has CDR1 SGHDT and CDR2 YYEEEE. DNA for the CDR3: TGTGCCAGCAGGGAGATGGGGCCTAATGAAAAACTGTTTTTT. It translates to CASREMGPNEKLFF.

The V call is TRBV29-1, the J call TRBJ2-7; 10 nucleotides align to TRBD1. There are 12 residues in the CDR3. Germline V lookup: CDR1 SQVTM, CDR2 ANQGSEA. V lost 7 bases and J lost 4; bases outside the gene matches: 4. CDR3 DNA: TGCAGCGCCCGACAGGGGGCATACGAGCAGTACTTC. It encodes CSARQGAYEQYF.

As regards this clone: The same CDR3 also results from other DNA sequences found in this sample. This sequence joins TRBV9 and TRBJ2-1; D gene uncertain. The germline V and J ends were trimmed by 0 bases and 2 bases, with 6 bases remaining between them. This CDR3 is built from 14 residues. CDR1 SGDLS and CDR2 YYNGEE come from the germline V gene. CDR3 sequence: CASSVATPYNEQFF. The CDR3 coding sequence is TGTGCCAGCAGCGTAGCAACACCCTACAATGAGCAGTTCTTC.

The V gene is TRBV11-3, the J gene TRBJ2-5, with D tentatively TRBD1 (5 bases). Germline CDR1 and CDR2: SGHNT and YENEEA. The germline V and J ends were trimmed by 0 bases and 1 base, with 18 bases remaining between them. The length of the CDR3 is 18 residues. This chain's CDR3 is CASSLDLGAGSSQETQYF. The CDR3 DNA sequence: TGTGCCAGCAGCTTAGATCTAGGGGCAGGCTCATCCCAAGAGACCCAGTACTTC.